The rows below give T cell receptor beta chains drawn from one sample of a study of blood T cell repertoires in COVID-19. Produced via immunoSEQ multiplex PCR; TCRdb's table is partial and in-frame only. This sample has about 230,000 clones, with roughly 86% found just once. The sample comprised PBMCs or T cells enriched from blood (not recorded which). These receptors originate from a woman younger than 45 with acute COVID-19. The CDR3 runs from the conserved cysteine through the conserved F or W. The order of the fields is D gene, J gene, V gene, clone size, CDR3 protein, CDR3 DNA. D genes are given only for firm matches. For some rows the clone size is stated as once, few or many, or as a class when expanded; others skip it.

D gene: TRBD1; J gene: TRBJ2-1; V gene: TRBV5-1; clone size: .; CDR3 protein: CASRAGTGGTEQFF; CDR3 DNA: TGCGCCAGCAGGGCCGGGACAGGGGGCACTGAGCAGTTCTTC
D gene: TRBD1; J gene: TRBJ2-3; V gene: TRBV5-1; clone size: .; CDR3 protein: CASLGTGGTDTQYF; CDR3 DNA: TGCGCCAGCCTGGGGACAGGGGGCACAGATACGCAGTATTTT
D gene: .; J gene: TRBJ2-2; V gene: TRBV11-2; clone size: .; CDR3 protein: CASSLERGDKGYTGELFF; CDR3 DNA: TGTGCCAGCAGCTTAGAGAGAGGGGACAAAGGTTACACCGGGGAGCTGTTTTTT
D gene: .; J gene: TRBJ1-1; V gene: TRBV27; clone size: few; CDR3 protein: CASSYGGRGTEAFF; CDR3 DNA: TGTGCCAGCAGTTATGGAGGGAGAGGGACTGAAGCTTTCTTT
D gene: TRBD2; J gene: TRBJ2-5; V gene: TRBV27; clone size: .; CDR3 protein: CASSSPSAGGQETQYF; CDR3 DNA: TGTGCCAGCAGTTCTCCATCAGCGGGGGGGCAAGAGACCCAGTACTTC
D gene: .; J gene: TRBJ2-3; V gene: TRBV24-1; clone size: .; CDR3 protein: CATSDSGDTQYF; CDR3 DNA: TGTGCCACCAGTGATTCAGGGGATACGCAGTATTTT
D gene: .; J gene: TRBJ1-1; V gene: TRBV5-1; clone size: .; CDR3 protein: CASSLEGYGAFF; CDR3 DNA: TGCGCCAGCAGCTTGGAGGGGTATGGGGCTTTCTTT
D gene: .; J gene: TRBJ1-2; V gene: TRBV10-1; clone size: .; CDR3 protein: CASSVARNYGYTF; CDR3 DNA: TGCGCCAGCAGTGTGGCCAGGAACTATGGCTACACCTTC
D gene: TRBD1; J gene: TRBJ2-5; V gene: TRBV3-1/TRBV3-2; clone size: .; CDR3 protein: CASSHRTGNEETQYF; CDR3 DNA: TGTGCCAGCAGCCATCGGACAGGTAACGAAGAGACCCAGTACTTC
D gene: .; J gene: TRBJ1-2; V gene: TRBV23-1; clone size: .; CDR3 protein: CASSQVPDGDRSYGYTF; CDR3 DNA: TGCGCCAGCAGTCAGGTCCCAGACGGTGACAGGAGCTATGGCTACACCTTC
D gene: .; J gene: TRBJ1-1; V gene: TRBV6-5; clone size: .; CDR3 protein: CASTSDRNTEAFF; CDR3 DNA: TGTGCCAGCACCTCGGACAGGAACACTGAAGCTTTCTTT
D gene: TRBD2; J gene: TRBJ2-5; V gene: TRBV9; clone size: .; CDR3 protein: CASSAGATSGGQETQYF; CDR3 DNA: TGTGCCAGCAGCGCCGGAGCGACTAGCGGGGGGCAAGAGACCCAGTACTTC
D gene: TRBD1; J gene: TRBJ1-2; V gene: TRBV5-5; clone size: .; CDR3 protein: CASRPQGAHLDGYTF; CDR3 DNA: TGTGCCAGCAGGCCCCAGGGGGCGCATCTTGATGGCTACACCTTC
D gene: TRBD1; J gene: TRBJ1-2; V gene: TRBV7-9; clone size: .; CDR3 protein: CASSLEGGWKGYTF; CDR3 DNA: TGTGCCAGCAGCTTAGAAGGGGGCTGGAAGGGCTACACCTTC
D gene: TRBD1; J gene: TRBJ1-1; V gene: TRBV9; clone size: .; CDR3 protein: CASSVDGGTGSMNTEAFF; CDR3 DNA: TGTGCCAGCAGCGTAGACGGTGGGACAGGGAGTATGAACACTGAAGCTTTCTTT
D gene: .; J gene: TRBJ1-4; V gene: TRBV19; clone size: .; CDR3 protein: CASSTPQVSPTNEKLFF; CDR3 DNA: TGTGCCAGTAGTACCCCCCAGGTCAGCCCAACTAATGAAAAACTGTTTTTT
D gene: TRBD1; J gene: TRBJ1-1; V gene: TRBV5-1; clone size: once; CDR3 protein: CASSRESEGATEAFF; CDR3 DNA: TGCGCCAGCAGCCGTGAAAGTGAGGGGGCCACTGAAGCTTTCTTT
D gene: TRBD1; J gene: TRBJ2-3; V gene: TRBV19; clone size: .; CDR3 protein: CASSNPGQETDTQYF; CDR3 DNA: TGTGCCAGTAGTAACCCGGGACAGGAAACAGATACGCAGTATTTT
D gene: .; J gene: TRBJ1-3; V gene: TRBV19; clone size: .; CDR3 protein: CASRDLGKDTIYF; CDR3 DNA: TGTGCCAGTAGGGACCTCGGGAAAGACACCATATATTTT
D gene: TRBD1; J gene: TRBJ2-1; V gene: TRBV6-5; clone size: once; CDR3 protein: CASLRRAGGEQFF; CDR3 DNA: TGTGCCAGCCTCCGGCGGGCAGGGGGTGAGCAGTTCTTC
D gene: .; J gene: TRBJ1-2; V gene: TRBV7-8; clone size: .; CDR3 protein: CASSLAPPGRGYTF; CDR3 DNA: TGTGCCAGCAGCTTAGCCCCCCCAGGGCGCGGCTACACCTTC
D gene: TRBD1; J gene: TRBJ1-2; V gene: TRBV10-3; clone size: .; CDR3 protein: CAISDQDRDRVYGYTF; CDR3 DNA: TGTGCCATCAGTGACCAGGACCGGGACAGGGTCTATGGCTACACCTTC
D gene: TRBD1; J gene: TRBJ1-5; V gene: TRBV2; clone size: .; CDR3 protein: CASSGTGGNSNQPQHF; CDR3 DNA: TGTGCCAGCAGTGGGACAGGGGGAAATAGCAATCAGCCCCAGCATTTT
D gene: .; J gene: TRBJ2-1; V gene: TRBV11-3; clone size: .; CDR3 protein: CASSARIQGYNEQFF; CDR3 DNA: TGTGCCAGCAGCGCCCGGATACAGGGATACAATGAGCAGTTCTTC